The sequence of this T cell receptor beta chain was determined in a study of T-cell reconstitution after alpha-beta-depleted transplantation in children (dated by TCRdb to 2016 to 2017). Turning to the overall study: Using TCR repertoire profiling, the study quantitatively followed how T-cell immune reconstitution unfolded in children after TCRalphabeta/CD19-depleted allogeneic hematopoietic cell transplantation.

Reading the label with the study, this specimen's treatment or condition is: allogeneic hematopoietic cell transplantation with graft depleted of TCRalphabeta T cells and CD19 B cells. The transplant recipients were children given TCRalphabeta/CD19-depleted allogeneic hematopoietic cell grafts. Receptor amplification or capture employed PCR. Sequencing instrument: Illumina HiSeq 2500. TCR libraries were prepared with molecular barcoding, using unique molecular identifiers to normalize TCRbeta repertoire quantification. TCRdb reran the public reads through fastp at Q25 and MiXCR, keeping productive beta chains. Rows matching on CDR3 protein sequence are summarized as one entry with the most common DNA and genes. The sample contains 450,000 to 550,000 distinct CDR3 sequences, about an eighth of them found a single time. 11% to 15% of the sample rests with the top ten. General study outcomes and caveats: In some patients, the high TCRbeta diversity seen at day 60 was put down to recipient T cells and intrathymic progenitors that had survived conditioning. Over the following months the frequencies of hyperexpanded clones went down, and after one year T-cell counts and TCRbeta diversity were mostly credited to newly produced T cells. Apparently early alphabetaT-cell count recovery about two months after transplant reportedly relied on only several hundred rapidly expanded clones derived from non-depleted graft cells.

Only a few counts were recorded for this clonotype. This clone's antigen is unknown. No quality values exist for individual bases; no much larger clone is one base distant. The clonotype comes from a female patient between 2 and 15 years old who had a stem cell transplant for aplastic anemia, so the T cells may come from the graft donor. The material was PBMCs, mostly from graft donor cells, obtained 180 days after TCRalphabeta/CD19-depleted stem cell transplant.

The CDR3 protein: CASSVDSGRLREQFF. The nucleotides read TGTGCCAGCAGCGTAGATAGCGGGAGGTTACGTGAGCAGTTCTTC. The rearrangement combines TRBV9 with TRBJ2-1; 10 bases in the junction line up with TRBD2. After removal of 0 bases from V and 9 bases from J, the junction retains 6 bases not matched to a gene. Sequences SGDLS (CDR1) and YYNGEE (CDR2) are obtained from the germline V gene. The CDR3 sequence holds 15 residues, the cysteine and phenylalanine included. Of all the DNA, just the CDR3 is kept, 45 bases in frame from base 1.